Sequencing of this T cell receptor beta chain was carried out in a study of blood T cell repertoires in COVID-19. Sequencing used immunoSEQ multiplex PCR; TCRdb keeps in-frame clones, though not all of them. The sample consists of over 150,000 clones, roughly 80% of them appearing once. This TCR derives from a woman aged 55 to 70 who had recovered from COVID-19. Sequenced: PBMCs or T cells enriched from blood (not recorded which).

The CDR3 bases are TGTGCCAGCAGTGTTATGGGACTAGCGGCAGATACGCAGTATTTT. Amino acids: CASSVMGLAADTQYF. The gene calls are TRBV9 and TRBJ2-3; TRBD2 matches 11 bases. CDR3 length equals 15 residues. Germline V CDR1 and CDR2: SGDLS, YYNGEE. J was trimmed by 4 bases and V by 5 bases; bases with no gene match: 6.